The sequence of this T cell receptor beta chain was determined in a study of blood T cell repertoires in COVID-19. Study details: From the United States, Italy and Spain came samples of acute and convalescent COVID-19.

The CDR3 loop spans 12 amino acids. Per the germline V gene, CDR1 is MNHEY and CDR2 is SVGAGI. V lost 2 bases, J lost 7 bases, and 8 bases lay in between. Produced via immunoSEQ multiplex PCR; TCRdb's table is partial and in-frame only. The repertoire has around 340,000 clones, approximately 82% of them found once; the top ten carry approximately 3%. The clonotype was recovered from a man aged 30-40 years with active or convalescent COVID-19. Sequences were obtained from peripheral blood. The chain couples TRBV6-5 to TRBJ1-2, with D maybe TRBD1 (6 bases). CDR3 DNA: TGTGCCAGCAGTTACACAGGGTCTGGCTACACCTTC. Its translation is CASSYTGSGYTF.